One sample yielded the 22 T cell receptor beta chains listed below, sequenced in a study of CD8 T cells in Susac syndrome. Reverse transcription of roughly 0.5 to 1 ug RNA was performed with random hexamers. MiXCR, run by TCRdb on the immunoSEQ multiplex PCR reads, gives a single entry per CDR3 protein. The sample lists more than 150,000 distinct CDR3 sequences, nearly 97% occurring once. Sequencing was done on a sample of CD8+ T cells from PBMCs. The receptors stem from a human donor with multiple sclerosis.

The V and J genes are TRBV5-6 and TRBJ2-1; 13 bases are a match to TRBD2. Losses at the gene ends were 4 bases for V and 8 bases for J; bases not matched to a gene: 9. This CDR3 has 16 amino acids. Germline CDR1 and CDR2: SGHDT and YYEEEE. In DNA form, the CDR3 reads TGTGCCAGCAGCCCGATGACTAGCGGGGGGTATGATGAGCAGTTCTTC. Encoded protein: CASSPMTSGGYDEQFF. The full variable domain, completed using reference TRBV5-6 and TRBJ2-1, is DAGVTQSPTHLIKTRGQQVTLRCSPKSGHDTVSWYQQALGQGPQFIFQYYEEEERQRGNFPDRFSGHQFPNYSSELNVNALLLGDSALYLCASSPMTSGGYDEQFFGPGTRLTVL.

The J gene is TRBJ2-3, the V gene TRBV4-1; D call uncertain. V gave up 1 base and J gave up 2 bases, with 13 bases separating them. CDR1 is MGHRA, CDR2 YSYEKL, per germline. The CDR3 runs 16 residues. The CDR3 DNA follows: TGCGCCAGCAGCCAAGGATTTTCGACTTACACAGATACGCAGTATTTT. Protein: CASSQGFSTYTDTQYF.

Here the CDR3 DNA reads TGTGCCTGGAGTGCCCCGGGACAGGGCCCAACTAATGAAAAACTGTTTTTT. It translates to CAWSAPGQGPTNEKLFF. J is TRBJ1-4 and V is TRBV30; the match to TRBD1 covers 9 bases. This CDR3 comprises 17 residues. Trimming at V came to 1 base and at J to 0 bases, leaving 6 bases not matched to a gene. Germline CDR1 GTSNPN, CDR2 SVGIG (reference sequence). Variable domain in full (rest from reference TRBV30 and TRBJ1-4): SQTIHQWPATLVQPVGSPLSLECTVEGTSNPNLYWYRQAAGRGLQLLFYSVGIGQISSEVPQNLSASRPQDRQFILSSKKLLLSDSGFYLCAWSAPGQGPTNEKLFFGSGTQLSVL.

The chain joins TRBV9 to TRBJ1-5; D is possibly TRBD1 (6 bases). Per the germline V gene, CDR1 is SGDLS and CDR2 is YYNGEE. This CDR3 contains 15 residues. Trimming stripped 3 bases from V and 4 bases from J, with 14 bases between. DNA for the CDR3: TGTGCCAGCAGCGCAGAGACAGGAGGGAATCAGCCCCAGCATTTT. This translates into CASSAETGGNQPQHF.

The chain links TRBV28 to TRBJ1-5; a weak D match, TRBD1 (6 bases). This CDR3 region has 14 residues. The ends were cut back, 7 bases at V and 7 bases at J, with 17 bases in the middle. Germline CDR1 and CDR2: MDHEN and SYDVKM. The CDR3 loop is CASTLGGSGQPQHF. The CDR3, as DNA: TGTGCCAGCACCCTAGGGGGGTCCGGGCAGCCCCAGCATTTT.

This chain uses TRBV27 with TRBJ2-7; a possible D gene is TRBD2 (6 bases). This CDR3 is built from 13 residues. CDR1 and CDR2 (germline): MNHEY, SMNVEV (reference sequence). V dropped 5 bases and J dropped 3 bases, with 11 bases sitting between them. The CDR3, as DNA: TGTGCCAGCAGTCTACTGGGGGGCTACGAGCAGTACTTC. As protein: CASSLLGGYEQYF.

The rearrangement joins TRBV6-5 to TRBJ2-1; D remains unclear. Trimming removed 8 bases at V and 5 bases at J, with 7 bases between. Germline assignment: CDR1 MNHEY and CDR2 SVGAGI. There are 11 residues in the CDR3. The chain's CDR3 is CASGPHNEQFF. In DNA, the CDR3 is TGTGCCAGCGGGCCACACAATGAGCAGTTCTTC.

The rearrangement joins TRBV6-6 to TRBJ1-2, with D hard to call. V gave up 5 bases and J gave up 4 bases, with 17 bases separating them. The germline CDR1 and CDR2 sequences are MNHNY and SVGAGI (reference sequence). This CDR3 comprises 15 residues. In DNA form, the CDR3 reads TGTGCCAGCAGTCTTGCGGACCTCGACCCCTATGGCTACACCTTC. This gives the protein CASSLADLDPYGYTF.

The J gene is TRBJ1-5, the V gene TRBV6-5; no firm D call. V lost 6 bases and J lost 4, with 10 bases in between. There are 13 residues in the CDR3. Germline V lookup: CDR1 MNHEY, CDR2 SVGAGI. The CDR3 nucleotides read TGTGCCAGCAGCCCACAGTTGAATCAGCCCCAGCATTTT. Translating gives CASSPQLNQPQHF.

The CDR3 sequence is CASSYTRAPLHF. The CDR3 DNA is TGTGCCAGCAGTTACACACGGGCACCCCTCCACTTT. This sequence joins TRBV6-2 or TRBV6-3 and TRBJ1-6; D gene ambiguous. Trimming cost V 2 bases and J 11 bases, with 7 bases left between them. Germline CDR1 MNHEY, CDR2 SVGEGT. This CDR3 is built from 12 residues.

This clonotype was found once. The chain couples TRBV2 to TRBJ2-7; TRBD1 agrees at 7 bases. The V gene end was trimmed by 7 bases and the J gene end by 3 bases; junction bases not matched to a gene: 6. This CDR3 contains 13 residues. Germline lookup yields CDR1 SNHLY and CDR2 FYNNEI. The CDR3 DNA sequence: TGTGCCAGCACCGGGACAGTCGACTACGAGCAGTACGTC. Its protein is CASTGTVDYEQYV.

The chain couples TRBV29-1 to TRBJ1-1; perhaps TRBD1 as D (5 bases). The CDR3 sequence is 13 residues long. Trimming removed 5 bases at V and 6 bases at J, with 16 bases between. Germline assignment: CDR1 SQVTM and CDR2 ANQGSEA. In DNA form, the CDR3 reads TGCAGCGTTACGTCAGGGTCTTCGGCTGAAGCTTTCTTT. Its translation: CSVTSGSSAEAFF.

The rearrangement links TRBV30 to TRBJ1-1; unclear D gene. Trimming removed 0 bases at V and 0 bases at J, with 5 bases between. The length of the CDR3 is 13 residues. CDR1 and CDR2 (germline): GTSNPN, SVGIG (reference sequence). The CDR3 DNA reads TGTGCCTGGAGTGTACACCTGAACACTGAAGCTTTCTTT. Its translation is CAWSVHLNTEAFF.

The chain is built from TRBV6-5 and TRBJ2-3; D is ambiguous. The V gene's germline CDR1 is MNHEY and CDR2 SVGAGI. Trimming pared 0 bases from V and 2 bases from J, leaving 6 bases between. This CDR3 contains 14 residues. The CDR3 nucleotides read TGTGCCAGCAGTTACTCTCCCTACACAGATACGCAGTATTTT. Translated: CASSYSPYTDTQYF.

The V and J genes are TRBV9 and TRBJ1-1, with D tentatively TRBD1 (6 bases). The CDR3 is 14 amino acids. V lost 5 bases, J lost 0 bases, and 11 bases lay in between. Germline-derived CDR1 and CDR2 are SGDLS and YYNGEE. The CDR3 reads CASREGTLNTEAFF. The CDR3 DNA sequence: TGTGCCAGCAGAGAGGGGACATTGAACACTGAAGCTTTCTTT.

The CDR3 DNA follows: TGCAGCGTTGAATGGGGGGGGCCTAACTATGGCTACACCTTC. Its protein product is CSVEWGGPNYGYTF. This rearrangement joins TRBV29-1 to TRBJ1-2; D may be TRBD1 (6 bases). The germline V gene has CDR1 SQVTM and CDR2 ANQGSEA. V shed 2 bases and J shed 0 bases, with 10 bases lying between them. This CDR3 contains 14 residues.

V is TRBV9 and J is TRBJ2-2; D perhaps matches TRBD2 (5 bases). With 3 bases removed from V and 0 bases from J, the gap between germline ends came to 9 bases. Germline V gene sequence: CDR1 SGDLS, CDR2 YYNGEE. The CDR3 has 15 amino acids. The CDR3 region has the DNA TGTGCCAGCAGCGAGAGGGTCGCGAACACCGGGGAGCTGTTTTTT. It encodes CASSERVANTGELFF.

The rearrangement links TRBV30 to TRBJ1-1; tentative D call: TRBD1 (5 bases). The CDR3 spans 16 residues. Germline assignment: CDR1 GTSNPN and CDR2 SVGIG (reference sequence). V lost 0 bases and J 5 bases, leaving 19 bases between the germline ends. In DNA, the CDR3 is TGTGCCTGGAGTGTACAATTGAGTCAGGGCGTTACTGAAGCTTTCTTT. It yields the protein CAWSVQLSQGVTEAFF.

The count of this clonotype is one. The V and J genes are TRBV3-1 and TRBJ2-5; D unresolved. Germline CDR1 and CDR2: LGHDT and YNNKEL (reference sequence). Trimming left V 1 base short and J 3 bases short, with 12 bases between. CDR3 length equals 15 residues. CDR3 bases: TGTGCCAGCAGCCAAGGTACGGCAGGAGAAGAGACCCAGTACTTC. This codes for CASSQGTAGEETQYF.

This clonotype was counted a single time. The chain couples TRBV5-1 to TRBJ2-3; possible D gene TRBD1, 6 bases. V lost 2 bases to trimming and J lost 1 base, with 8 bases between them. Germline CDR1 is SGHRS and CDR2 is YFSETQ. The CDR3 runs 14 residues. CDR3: CASSFNRGTDTQYF. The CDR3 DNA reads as TGCGCCAGCAGCTTTAACAGGGGCACAGATACGCAGTATTTT.

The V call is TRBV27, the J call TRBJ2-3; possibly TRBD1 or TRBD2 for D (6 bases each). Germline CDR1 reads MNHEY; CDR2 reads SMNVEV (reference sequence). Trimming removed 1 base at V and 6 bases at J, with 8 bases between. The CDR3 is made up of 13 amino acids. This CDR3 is CASSLYGGDTQYF. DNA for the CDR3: TGTGCCAGCAGTTTATACGGGGGCGATACGCAGTATTTT.

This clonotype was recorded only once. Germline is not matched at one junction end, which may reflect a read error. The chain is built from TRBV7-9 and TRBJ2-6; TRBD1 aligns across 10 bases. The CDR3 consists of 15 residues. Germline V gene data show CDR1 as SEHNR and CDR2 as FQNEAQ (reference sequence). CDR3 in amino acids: CASVQFGQGDNVLTF. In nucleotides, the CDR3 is TGTGCCAGCGTCCAATTCGGACAGGGGGACAACGTCCTGACTTTC.